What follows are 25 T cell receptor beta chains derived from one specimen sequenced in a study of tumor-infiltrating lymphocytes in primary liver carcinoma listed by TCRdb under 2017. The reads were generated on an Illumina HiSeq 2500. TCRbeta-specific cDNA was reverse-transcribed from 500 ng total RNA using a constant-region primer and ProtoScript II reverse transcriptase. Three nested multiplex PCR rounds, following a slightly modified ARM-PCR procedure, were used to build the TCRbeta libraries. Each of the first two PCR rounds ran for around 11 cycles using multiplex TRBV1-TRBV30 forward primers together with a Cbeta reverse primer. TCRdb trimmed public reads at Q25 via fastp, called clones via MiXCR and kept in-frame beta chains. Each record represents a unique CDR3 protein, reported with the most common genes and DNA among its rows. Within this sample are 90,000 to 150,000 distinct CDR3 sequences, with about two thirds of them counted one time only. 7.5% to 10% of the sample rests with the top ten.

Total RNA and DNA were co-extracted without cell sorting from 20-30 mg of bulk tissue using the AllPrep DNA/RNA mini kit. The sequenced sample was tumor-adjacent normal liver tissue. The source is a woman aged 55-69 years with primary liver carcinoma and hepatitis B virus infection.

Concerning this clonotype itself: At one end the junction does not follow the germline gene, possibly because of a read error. CDR3 residues: CSVGAEGYGYTF. The DNA of the CDR3 is TGCAGCGTCGGGGCGGAGGGCTATGGCTACACATTC. The chain couples TRBV29-1 to TRBJ1-2, with D possibly matching TRBD1 (5 bases). There are 12 residues in the CDR3. CDR1 and CDR2 (germline): SQVTM, ANQGSEA.

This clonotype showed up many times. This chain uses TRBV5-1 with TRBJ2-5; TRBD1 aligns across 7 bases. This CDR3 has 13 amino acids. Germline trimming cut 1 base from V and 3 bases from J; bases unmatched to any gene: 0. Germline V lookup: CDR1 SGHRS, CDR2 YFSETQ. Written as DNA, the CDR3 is TGCGCCAGCAGCTTGCAGGGGGAAGAGACCCAGTACTTC. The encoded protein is CASSLQGEETQYF.

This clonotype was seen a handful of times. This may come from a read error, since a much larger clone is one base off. The CDR3 DNA follows: TGTGCCAGCAGCTTAAACTTAGCCGATGAGCAGTTCTTC. Its protein product is CASSLNLADEQFF. This chain uses TRBV7-8 with TRBJ2-1; D gene uncertain. The germline V and J ends were trimmed by 2 bases and 8 bases, with 10 bases remaining between them. Germline V gives CDR1 SGHVS, CDR2 FQNEAQ. CDR3 size: 13 residues.

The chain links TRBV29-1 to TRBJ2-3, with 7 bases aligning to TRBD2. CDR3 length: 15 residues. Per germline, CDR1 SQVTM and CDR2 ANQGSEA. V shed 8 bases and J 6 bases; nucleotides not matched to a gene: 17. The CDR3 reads CSIAVVGGPGDTQYF. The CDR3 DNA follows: TGCAGCATTGCAGTAGTGGGAGGGCCGGGGGATACGCAGTATTTT.

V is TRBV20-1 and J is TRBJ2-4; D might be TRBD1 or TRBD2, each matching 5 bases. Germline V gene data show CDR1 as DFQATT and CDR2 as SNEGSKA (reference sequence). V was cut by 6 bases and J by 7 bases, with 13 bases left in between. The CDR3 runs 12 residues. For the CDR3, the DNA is TGCAGTGCCCCCCGGGGCGGGAACATTCAGTACTTC. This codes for CSAPRGGNIQYF.

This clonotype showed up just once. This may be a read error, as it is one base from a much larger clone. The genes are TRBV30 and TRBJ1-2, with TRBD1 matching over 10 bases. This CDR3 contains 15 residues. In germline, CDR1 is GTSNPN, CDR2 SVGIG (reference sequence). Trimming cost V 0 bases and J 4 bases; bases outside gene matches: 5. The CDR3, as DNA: TGTGCCTGGAGTGTAGGCGGGACAGGGGTCTATGGCTACACCTTC. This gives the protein CAWSVGGTGVYGYTF.

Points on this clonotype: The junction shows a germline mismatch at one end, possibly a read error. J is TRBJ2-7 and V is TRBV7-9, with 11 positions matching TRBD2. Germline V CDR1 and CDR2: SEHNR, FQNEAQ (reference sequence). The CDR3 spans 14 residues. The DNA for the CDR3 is TGTGCCAGCACCACTAGCGGGAGATCCTACGAGCACTATTTC. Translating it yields CASTTSGRSYEHYF.

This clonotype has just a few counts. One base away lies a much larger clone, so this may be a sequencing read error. The CDR3 DNA is TGTGCCAGCAGGAGGGGGAATCAGCCCCAGCATTTT. Protein product: CASRRGNQPQHF. V usage is TRBV6-5 and J usage is TRBJ1-5, with a possible D match to TRBD1 (6 bases). Trimming took 6 bases from V and 4 from J, leaving 7 bases between them. This CDR3 contains 12 residues. CDR1 and CDR2 (germline): MNHEY, SVGAGI.

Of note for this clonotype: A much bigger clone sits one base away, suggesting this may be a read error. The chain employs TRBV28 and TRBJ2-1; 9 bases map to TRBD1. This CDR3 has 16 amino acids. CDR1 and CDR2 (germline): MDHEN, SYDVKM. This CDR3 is CVSSSRGDRAYNEQFF. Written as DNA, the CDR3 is TGTGTCAGCAGCTCTCGAGGGGACAGGGCGTACAATGAGCAGTTCTTC.

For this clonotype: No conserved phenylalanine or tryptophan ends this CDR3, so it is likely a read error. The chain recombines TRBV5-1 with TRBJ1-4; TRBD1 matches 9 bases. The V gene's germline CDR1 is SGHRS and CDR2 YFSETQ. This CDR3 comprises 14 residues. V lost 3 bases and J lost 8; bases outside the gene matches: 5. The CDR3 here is CASSWGTGKEKLFY. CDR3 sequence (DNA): TGCGCCAGCAGCTGGGGGACAGGGAAGGAAAAACTGTTTTAT.

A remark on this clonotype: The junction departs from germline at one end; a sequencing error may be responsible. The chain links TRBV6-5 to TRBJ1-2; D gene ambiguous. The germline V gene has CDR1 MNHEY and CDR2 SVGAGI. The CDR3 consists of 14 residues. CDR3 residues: CASSYSNSGYGYIF. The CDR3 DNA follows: TGTGCCAGCAGTTACTCTAATTCAGGCTATGGCTACATCTTC.

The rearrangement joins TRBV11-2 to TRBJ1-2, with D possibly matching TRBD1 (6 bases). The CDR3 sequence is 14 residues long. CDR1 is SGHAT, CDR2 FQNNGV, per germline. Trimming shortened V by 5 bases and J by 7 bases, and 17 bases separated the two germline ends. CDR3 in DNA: TGTGCCAGCAGCGCATATGGACAGCCCGCTGGCTACACCTTC. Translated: CASSAYGQPAGYTF.

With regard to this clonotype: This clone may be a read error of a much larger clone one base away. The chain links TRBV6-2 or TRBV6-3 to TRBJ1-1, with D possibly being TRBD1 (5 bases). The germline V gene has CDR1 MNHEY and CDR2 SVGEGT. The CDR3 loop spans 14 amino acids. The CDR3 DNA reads TGTGCCAGCAGTTACGGGGGGTCGAACACTGAAGTTTTCTTT. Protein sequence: CASSYGGSNTEVFF.

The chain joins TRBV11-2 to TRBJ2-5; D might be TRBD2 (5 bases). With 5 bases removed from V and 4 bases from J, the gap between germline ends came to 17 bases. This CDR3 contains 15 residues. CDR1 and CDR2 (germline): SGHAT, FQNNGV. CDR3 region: CASSPAGGLGETQYF. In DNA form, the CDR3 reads TGTGCCAGCAGCCCCGCAGGCGGGCTTGGAGAGACCCAGTACTTC.

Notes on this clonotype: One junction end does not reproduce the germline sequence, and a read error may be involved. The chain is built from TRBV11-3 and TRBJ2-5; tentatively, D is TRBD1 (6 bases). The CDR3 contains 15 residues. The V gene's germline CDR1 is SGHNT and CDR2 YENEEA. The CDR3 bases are TGTGACAGCAGCGAAGGACAGTGTCTTCAAGAGGCCCAGTACTTC. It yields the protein CDSSEGQCLQEAQYF. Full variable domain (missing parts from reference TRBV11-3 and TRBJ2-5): EAGVVQSPRYKIIEKKQPVAFWCNPISGHNTLYWYLQNLGQGPELLIRYENEEAVDDSQLPKDRFSAERLKGVDSTLKIQPAELGDSAVYLCDSSEGQCLQEAQYFGPGTRLLVL.

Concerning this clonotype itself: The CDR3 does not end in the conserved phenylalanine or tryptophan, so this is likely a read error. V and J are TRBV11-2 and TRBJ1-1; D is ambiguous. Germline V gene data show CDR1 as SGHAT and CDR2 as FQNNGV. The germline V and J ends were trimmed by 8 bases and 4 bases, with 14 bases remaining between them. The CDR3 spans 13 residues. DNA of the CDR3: TGTGCCAGCGGCCCTAGTTTGAGCACTGAAGCTTTCATT. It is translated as CASGPSLSTEAFI.

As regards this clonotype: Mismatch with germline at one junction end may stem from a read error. In DNA, the CDR3 is TGTGCCAGCAGCTTAGAGTTGGCGACAGGGGGTCGGCAAGAGGCCCAGTATTTC. It encodes CASSLELATGGRQEAQYF. The chain combines TRBV11-3 with TRBJ2-5; TRBD1 matches 9 bases. Germline V gene lookup returns CDR1 SGHNT and CDR2 YENEEA. The CDR3 spans 18 residues.

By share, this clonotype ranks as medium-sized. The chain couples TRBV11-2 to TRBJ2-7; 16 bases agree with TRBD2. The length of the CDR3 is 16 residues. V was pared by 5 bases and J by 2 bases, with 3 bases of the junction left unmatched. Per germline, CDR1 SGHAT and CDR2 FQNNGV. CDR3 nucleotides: TGTGCCAGCAGCAAGGGACTAGCGGGAGGGCCCTACGAGCAGTACTTC. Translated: CASSKGLAGGPYEQYF.

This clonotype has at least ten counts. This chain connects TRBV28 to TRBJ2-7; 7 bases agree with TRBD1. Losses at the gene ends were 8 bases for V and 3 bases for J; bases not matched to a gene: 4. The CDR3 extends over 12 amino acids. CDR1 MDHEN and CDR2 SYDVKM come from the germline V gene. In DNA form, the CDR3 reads TGTGCCAGCCGAGACAGGGTCTACGAGCAGTACTTC. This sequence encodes CASRDRVYEQYF.

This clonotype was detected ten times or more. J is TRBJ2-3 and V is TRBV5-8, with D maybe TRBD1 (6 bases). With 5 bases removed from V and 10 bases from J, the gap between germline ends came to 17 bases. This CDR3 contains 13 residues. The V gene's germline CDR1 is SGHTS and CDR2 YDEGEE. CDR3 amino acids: CASRKIQGIAQYF. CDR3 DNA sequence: TGTGCCAGCAGAAAGATCCAGGGGATTGCGCAGTATTTT.

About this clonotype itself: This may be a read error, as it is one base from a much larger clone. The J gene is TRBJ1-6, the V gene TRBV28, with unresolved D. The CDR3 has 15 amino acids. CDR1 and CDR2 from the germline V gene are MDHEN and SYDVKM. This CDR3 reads CASSPPGSYSSPLHF. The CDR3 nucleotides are TGTGCCAGCAGTCCTCCAGGCTCCTATAGTTCACCCCTCCACTTT.

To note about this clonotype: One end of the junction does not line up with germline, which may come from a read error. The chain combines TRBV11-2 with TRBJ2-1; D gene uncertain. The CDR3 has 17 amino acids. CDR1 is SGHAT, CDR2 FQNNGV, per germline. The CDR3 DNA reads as TGTGCTAGCACCTTAGATCAACCGGGTATAGTCTACAATGAGCAATTCTTC. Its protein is CASTLDQPGIVYNEQFF.

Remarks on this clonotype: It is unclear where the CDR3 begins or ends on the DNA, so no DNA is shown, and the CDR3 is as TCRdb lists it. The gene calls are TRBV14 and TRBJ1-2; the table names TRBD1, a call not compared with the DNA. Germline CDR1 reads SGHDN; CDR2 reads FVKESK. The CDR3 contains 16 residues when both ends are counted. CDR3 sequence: CAGSPYDQGAVYGCTF.

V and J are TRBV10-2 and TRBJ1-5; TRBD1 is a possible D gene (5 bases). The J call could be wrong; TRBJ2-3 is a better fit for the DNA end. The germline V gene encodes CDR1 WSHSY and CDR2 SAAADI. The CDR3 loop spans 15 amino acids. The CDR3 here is CASNDAGQRNQPQYF. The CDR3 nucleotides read TGCGCCAGCAATGATGCAGGGCAGCGTAATCAGCCCCAGTATTTT.

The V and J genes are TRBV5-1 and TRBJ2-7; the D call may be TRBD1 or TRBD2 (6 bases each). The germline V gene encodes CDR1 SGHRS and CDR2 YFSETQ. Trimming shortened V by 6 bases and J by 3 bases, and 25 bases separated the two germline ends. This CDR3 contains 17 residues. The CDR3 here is CASIMGTGTPAFYEQYF. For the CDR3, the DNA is TGCGCCAGCATCATGGGGACTGGGACACCTGCCTTCTACGAGCAGTACTTC.